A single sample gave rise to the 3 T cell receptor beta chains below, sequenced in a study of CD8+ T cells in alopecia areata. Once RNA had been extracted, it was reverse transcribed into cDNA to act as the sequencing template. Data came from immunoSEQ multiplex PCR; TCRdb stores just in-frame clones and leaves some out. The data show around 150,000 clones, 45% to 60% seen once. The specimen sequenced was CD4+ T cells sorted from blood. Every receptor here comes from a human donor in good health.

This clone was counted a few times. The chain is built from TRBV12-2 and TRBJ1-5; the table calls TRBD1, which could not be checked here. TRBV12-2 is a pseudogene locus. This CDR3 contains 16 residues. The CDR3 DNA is TGTGCAAGTCGCCCTAGGGGATCAGGGGTCAATCAGCCCCAGCATTTT. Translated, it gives CASRPRGSGVNQPQHF.

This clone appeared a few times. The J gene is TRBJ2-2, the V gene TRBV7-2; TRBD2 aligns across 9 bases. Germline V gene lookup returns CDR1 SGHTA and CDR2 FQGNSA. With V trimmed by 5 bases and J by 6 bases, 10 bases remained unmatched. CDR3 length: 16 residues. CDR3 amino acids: CASSLGSGRIAGELFF. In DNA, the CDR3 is TGTGCCAGCAGCCTCGGAAGCGGGAGGATCGCCGGGGAGCTGTTTTTT.

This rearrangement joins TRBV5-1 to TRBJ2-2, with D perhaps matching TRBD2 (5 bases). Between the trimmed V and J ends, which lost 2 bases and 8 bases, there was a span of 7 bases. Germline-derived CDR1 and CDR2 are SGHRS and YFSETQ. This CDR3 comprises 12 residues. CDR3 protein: CASSFREGELFF. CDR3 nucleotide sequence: TGCGCCAGCAGCTTCCGGGAAGGGGAGCTGTTTTTT.